These 18 T cell receptor beta chains were all obtained from the same sample, sequenced in a study of cytomegalovirus exposure and HLA in healthy donors. PCR involved 60 Vbeta and 13 Jbeta primers. Using immunoSEQ multiplex PCR, the repertoire was profiled, and TCRdb retains in-frame clones only, with some absent. This table holds hundreds of thousands of clones, more than 80% found once. The specimen was PBMCs. These TCRs come from a man between 25 and 39 years old in good health and CMV-seronegative.

A few counts support this clone. The CDR3 DNA reads as TGTGCCAGCAGCTCCATACACCGGGACAGCCCTAAAGAGACCCAGTACTTC. It yields the protein CASSSIHRDSPKETQYF. J is TRBJ2-5 and V is TRBV5-5; 7 bases line up with TRBD1. V was clipped by 3 bases and J by 3 bases; unmatched bases: 14. Germline V gene lookup returns CDR1 SGHKS and CDR2 YYEKEE (reference sequence). The CDR3 is 17 residues long. Full variable domain (missing parts from reference TRBV5-5 and TRBJ2-5): DAGVTQSPTHLIKTRGQQVTLRCSPISGHKSVSWYQQVLGQGPQFIFQYYEKEERGRGNFPDRFSARQFPNYSSELNVNALLLGDSALYLCASSSIHRDSPKETQYFGPGTRLLVL.

This chain connects TRBV2 to TRBJ1-6; 9 bases align to TRBD1. Germline V gene lookup returns CDR1 SNHLY and CDR2 FYNNEI. This CDR3 spans 15 amino acids. Trimming cost V 10 bases and J 9 bases; bases outside gene matches: 13. The DNA for the CDR3 is TGTGCCACCCTACGGGACAGGGCCCAGGGTTCACCCCTCCACTTT. Its protein product is CATLRDRAQGSPLHF.

This clone was counted a single time. This sequence joins TRBV12-1 and TRBJ1-2; the table assigns TRBD1, which was not confirmed against the DNA. TRBV12-1 is assigned pseudogene status. This CDR3 is 13 amino acids long. Written as DNA, the CDR3 is TGTGCCGGCTACAGGGTGATTGACTATGGCTACACCTTC. It encodes CAGYRVIDYGYTF.

Regarding this clone: Other DNA sequences in the same sample also yield this CDR3. The chain recombines TRBV27 with TRBJ1-1; D possibly corresponds to TRBD1 (6 bases). The germline V gene encodes CDR1 MNHEY and CDR2 SMNVEV (reference sequence). The CDR3 runs to 13 residues. V was cut by 5 bases and J by 2 bases, with 9 bases left in between. The CDR3 DNA sequence: TGTGCCAGCAGTCTACAGGGCAACACTGAAGCTTTCTTT. This encodes CASSLQGNTEAFF.

V gene TRBV9 combines with J gene TRBJ2-1; 8 nucleotides agree with TRBD2. From germline, CDR1 is SGDLS and CDR2 YYNGEE. CDR3 size: 13 residues. The trim removed 4 bases at V and 10 bases at J, leaving 7 bases unmatched. The CDR3 spells CASSPYSGEEQFF. DNA for the CDR3: TGTGCCAGCAGCCCCTATAGCGGGGAAGAGCAGTTCTTC.

There are a few counts of this clone. The rearrangement joins TRBV7-3 to TRBJ1-6, with 11 nucleotides matching TRBD1. Germline V gene data show CDR1 as SGHTA and CDR2 as FQGTGA. CDR3 length: 14 amino acids. Trimming removed 5 bases from V and 9 bases from J; junction bases left unmatched: 3. CDR3 residues: CASSKGTGGSPLHF. The CDR3, as DNA: TGTGCCAGCAGCAAAGGGACAGGGGGTTCACCCCTCCACTTT.

The J gene is TRBJ1-1, the V gene TRBV7-8, with a weak D call TRBD1 (5 bases). The ends were cut back, 4 bases at V and 5 bases at J, with 23 bases in the middle. The CDR3 spans 17 residues. Germline loops: CDR1 SGHVS, CDR2 FQNEAQ. CDR3 loop: CASSSPRGGVSLTEAFF. The CDR3 DNA reads TGTGCCAGCAGCTCCCCTCGGGGCGGGGTGTCCTTGACTGAAGCTTTCTTT.

J is TRBJ2-5 and V is TRBV15; 10 positions match TRBD1. The last part of the DNA fits TRBJ2-7 better; the J call may be wrong. Per the germline V gene, CDR1 is LNHNV and CDR2 is YYDKDF (reference sequence). The length of the CDR3 is 17 residues. CDR3 sequence reads: CATSRWVGTGERIEQYF. The DNA of the CDR3 is TGTGCCACCAGCAGATGGGTCGGGACAGGGGAGAGAATCGAGCAGTACTTC.

The V and J genes are TRBV29-1 and TRBJ2-3, with 8 bases lining up with TRBD1. Germline V gives CDR1 SQVTM, CDR2 ANQGSEA. The V and J ends lost 3 bases and 0 bases, in that order; junction bases with no gene match: 5. The CDR3 is 15 residues long. The CDR3 sequence: CSVDGQGLSTDTQYF. The DNA of the CDR3 is TGCAGCGTTGATGGACAGGGCCTAAGCACAGATACGCAGTATTTT.

The chain carries TRBV2 and TRBJ2-1; 7 bases fit TRBD1. Losses at the gene ends were 2 bases for V and 7 bases for J; bases not matched to a gene: 8. The germline gives CDR1 SNHLY, CDR2 FYNNEI. The CDR3 sequence is 15 residues long. The chain's CDR3 is CASSELTGELNEQFF. In DNA, the CDR3 is TGTGCCAGCAGTGAATTAACAGGGGAGCTGAATGAGCAGTTCTTC.

The chain has TRBV9 and TRBJ2-1; possible D gene TRBD2, 6 bases. V was shortened by 3 bases and J by 3 bases, with 16 bases between the two germline ends. The CDR3 runs 16 residues. The V gene's germline CDR1 is SGDLS and CDR2 YYNGEE. For the CDR3, the DNA is TGTGCCAGCAGCGGACAAGCGGGCCGAAGCTACAATGAGCAGTTCTTC. It translates to CASSGQAGRSYNEQFF. The full variable domain, its missing parts supplied by reference TRBV9 and TRBJ2-1, is DSGVTQTPKHLITATGQRVTLRCSPRSGDLSVYWYQQSLDQGLQFLIQYYNGEERAKGNILERFSAQQFPDLHSELNLSSLELGDSALYFCASSGQAGRSYNEQFFGPGTRLTVL.

J is TRBJ2-5 and V is TRBV4-1, with D possibly TRBD1 on 5 matching bases. Trimming stripped 0 bases from V and 1 base from J, with 9 bases between. Germline-derived CDR1 and CDR2 are MGHRA and YSYEKL. This CDR3 has 15 residues. In DNA, the CDR3 is TGCGCCAGCAGCCAAGATATAACAGGCCAAGAGACCCAGTACTTC. Translation gives CASSQDITGQETQYF.

The CDR3 nucleotides read TGCGCCAGCAGCCAAGAAAGGGAGTTAAAAGCTTTCTTT. Its protein product is CASSQERELKAFF. The V and J genes are TRBV4-1 and TRBJ1-1; D unresolved. This CDR3 spans 13 amino acids. V lost 0 bases, J lost 9 bases, and 11 bases lay in between. Germline values: CDR1 MGHRA, CDR2 YSYEKL.

This clone was counted once. The chain employs TRBV7-2 and TRBJ2-7; no clear D gene. V was trimmed by 4 bases and J by 6 bases, leaving 19 bases between them. The CDR3 contains 15 residues. Germline V gives CDR1 SGHTA, CDR2 FQGNSA. CDR3 residues: CASSSRNVALSEQYF. The CDR3 DNA follows: TGTGCCAGCAGCTCGCGGAACGTTGCTCTGAGCGAGCAGTACTTC. Supplemented by reference TRBV7-2 and TRBJ2-7, the full variable domain reads GAGVSQSPSNKVTEKGKDVELRCDPISGHTALYWYRQSLGQGLEFLIYFQGNSAPDKSGLPSDRFSAERTGGSVSTLTIQRTQQEDSAVYLCASSSRNVALSEQYFGPGTRLTVT.

The V and J genes are TRBV6-5 and TRBJ1-2; 10 nucleotides agree with TRBD1. Germline V lookup: CDR1 MNHEY, CDR2 SVGAGI. This CDR3 spans 13 amino acids. J lost 12 bases, V lost 0 bases, and 4 bases had no gene match. The CDR3 nucleotides are TGTGCCAGCAGTTACTCCGGACAGGGGGTCAACACCTTC. Its translation: CASSYSGQGVNTF.

The chain employs TRBV6-1 and TRBJ1-5, with 8 bases that match TRBD1. V shed 2 bases and J 7 bases; nucleotides not matched to a gene: 13. The germline V gene encodes CDR1 MNHNS and CDR2 SASEGT. The CDR3 loop spans 17 amino acids. The CDR3 is CASSERFGRGLEQPQHF. The CDR3 bases are TGTGCCAGCAGTGAAAGGTTTGGCAGGGGGCTTGAGCAGCCCCAGCATTTT.

This clone showed up just a few times. The chain recombines TRBV7-9 with TRBJ2-5; tentative D call: TRBD2 (5 bases). From germline, CDR1 is SEHNR and CDR2 FQNEAQ (reference sequence). The V gene lost 5 bases and the J gene lost 3 bases, with 13 bases spanning the gap. CDR3 length equals 14 residues. CDR3 nucleotide sequence: TGTGCCAGCAGCCCCAGGACTCCTGAAGAGACCCAGTACTTC. Encoded protein: CASSPRTPEETQYF.

Comments on this clone: The identical CDR3 is also encoded by other nucleotide sequences in the sample. The gene calls are TRBV11-2 and TRBJ2-7, with 9 bases identical to TRBD1. The V gene end was trimmed by 1 base and the J gene end by 2 bases; junction bases not matched to a gene: 0. CDR3 size: 14 residues. Looked up from germline, CDR1 is SGHAT and CDR2 is FQNNGV. DNA for the CDR3: TGTGCCAGCAGCTTAGGACAGGGGGCCTACGAGCAGTACTTC. This gives the protein CASSLGQGAYEQYF.